This entry features one T cell receptor (beta chain) sequence. Its antigen remains unidentified. V shed 5 bases and J 6 bases; nucleotides not matched to a gene: 11. The CDR3 covers 15 residues. From germline, CDR1 is MNHEY and CDR2 SVGAGI. The data were obtained in a study of cytomegalovirus exposure and HLA in healthy donors. Overall study findings and caveats: In a later analysis, the majority of CMV-associated beta chains seemingly showed HLA restriction. The availability of immune exposure information extended only to CMV serostatus. The authors enumerated some 160 TCR beta chains as linked to cytomegalovirus.

13 Jbeta primers and 60 Vbeta primers were used for the PCR. The repertoire was sequenced with immunoSEQ multiplex PCR; TCRdb's copy has only in-frame clones and lacks some. The data hold tens of thousands of clones, with 63% observed a single time. The rearrangement joins TRBV6-5 to TRBJ2-7; TRBD1 agrees at 9 bases. The specimen was PBMCs. The TCR sequence derives from a man aged 30 to 39 in good health and CMV-seropositive. The CDR3 nucleotides read TGTGCCAGCAGTCGACTCCGGGACAGGGTGACCGAGCAGTACTTC. Residues: CASSRLRDRVTEQYF.